This TCR beta chain appears in the sequencing data of a study of blood T cell repertoires in COVID-19 (dated by TCRdb to 2020 to 2021). For context, the study as a whole: Samples from collaborators originated in the United States, Italy and Spain and spanned both the acute and convalescent phases of COVID-19. The samples were drawn from two sources: the first 160 participants of the ongoing ImmuneRACE study, and 950 to 1,500 subjects contributed by 6 global collaborators. Subjects who had been exposed to COVID-19, were actively infected with it, or had recovered from it provided the deeply sampled blood TCRbeta repertoires that made up the dataset. Where HLA class I and class II types were available, the types were taken from metadata supplied by the sample provider, not from assay-based typing. Sample metadata almost always included a de-identified subject ID, COVID-19 status, age in years and sex. The prospective study material was composed of cDNA or gDNA derived from T cells, B-cell-depleted T cells, or PBMCs. A freely available public database, intended as a resource for researchers studying the immune response to SARS-CoV-2, is where the repertoires were released.

In Seattle, one collaborating source enrolled patients while the infection was active and tracked those patients longitudinally over the course of disease. Each collaborating institution followed its own protocols to collect whole blood in K2EDTA tubes. For TCRbeta analysis, collaborators shipped samples as frozen whole blood, isolated PBMCs, or DNA extracted from either of those sample types. The immunoSEQ Assay, a bias-controlled multiplex PCR, was used to amplify TCRbeta CDR3 regions from genomic DNA. In the paper's pipeline: Within the assay, amplification of reference gene primers was used to estimate how many nucleated cells each sample contained. Sequence reads were collapsed and filtered to measure the absolute abundance of every unique TCRbeta CDR3 rearrangement. For each sample, productive Simpson clonality was calculated as the square root of Simpson's diversity index across productive rearrangements. TCRdb re-hosts the immuneACCESS table, in-frame sequences only. Its copies lack some clones; in the studies checked, an unresolved V gene accounts for under half of them, and the cause for the rest is not known. D and trimming were read from the DNA, whereas the V and J calls and clone size are those reported in that table. The table for this sample lists more than 45,000 clones; about nine tenths of them were counted only once. Together, the top ten hold 2.6% of the sample.

In this sample, this clone turned up a few times. The antigen it binds to is not known. The input lacks base qualities; no much larger clone sits a single base away. Findings and caveats that apply to the study as a whole: Clinical and demographic metadata were provided uncurated, with the amount varying by source and participant.

V loses 6 bases at its end and J loses 10 bases; junction bases beyond the gene matches: 8. The germline V gene encodes CDR1 DFQATT and CDR2 SNEGSKA (reference sequence). Counted from cysteine to phenylalanine, this CDR3 has 11 amino acids. Only the CDR3 portion is preserved as DNA: 33 bases, with reading frame beginning at the first base. The sample taken for sequencing was peripheral blood. The TCR sequence derives from a woman at least 80 years old with COVID-19, enrolled during active disease. The chain uses TRBV20-1 and TRBJ1-1, and TRBD1 matches 7 of the central bases. The bases are TGCAGTGCCCCACAGGGGCATGGAGCTTTCTTT. This is translated as CSAPQGHGAFF.